The 5 T cell receptor beta chains below all came from one sample that was sequenced in a study of T cells in Graves' hyperthyroidism and ophthalmopathy. RNA transcripts provided the source from which TCR beta CDR3 regions were amplified. HTBI primers were used for first-round RT-PCR of the TCR CDR3. TCRdb re-called the multiplex PCR reads with MiXCR, one entry per CDR3 protein. The sample records roughly 630,000 distinct CDR3 sequences, approximately 14% being singletons. Sequencing used blood. These receptors all come from a woman aged 25-40 years with Graves' hyperthyroidism.

This clonotype was counted at least ten times. This chain links TRBV20-1 with TRBJ2-5; perhaps TRBD2 as D (5 bases). The V end was cut by 5 bases, the J end by 1 base, with 14 bases between. The germline V gene encodes CDR1 DFQATT and CDR2 SNEGSKA (reference sequence). The CDR3 spans 14 residues. DNA of the CDR3: TGCAGTGCTGATCGGGGTAGCCCCCAAGAGACCCAGTACTTC. Residues: CSADRGSPQETQYF.

The gene calls are TRBV4-1 and TRBJ1-1; D is uncertain. Per germline, CDR1 MGHRA and CDR2 YSYEKL. The V and J ends lost 4 bases and 2 bases respectively, with 14 bases between them. This CDR3 is 15 amino acids long. CDR3 loop: CASSRLVSENTEAFF. CDR3 in DNA: TGCGCCAGCAGCCGACTTGTTTCGGAAAACACTGAAGCTTTCTTT.

V gene TRBV12-3 or TRBV12-4 combines with J gene TRBJ2-6, with D perhaps matching TRBD1 (8 bases). The CDR3 length is 17 residues. Trimming took 5 bases from V and 1 from J, leaving 15 bases between them. CDR3 DNA sequence: TGTGCCAGCAGTAGCGGGACAGGCGCTTCTGGGGCCAACGTCCTGACTTTC. This gives the protein CASSSGTGASGANVLTF.

This clonotype has only a few counts. A read error may produce the germline difference seen at one junction end. J is TRBJ1-5 and V is TRBV2; maybe TRBD1 (5 bases). This CDR3 spans 15 amino acids. Germline CDR1 reads SNHLY; CDR2 reads FYNNEI. In DNA form, the CDR3 reads TGTGCCAGCAGACCCGGGCCGCGGGGCAACCAGCCCCAGCATTTT. Amino acid sequence: CASRPGPRGNQPQHF.

V and J are TRBV12-5 and TRBJ1-1; D ambiguous. Germline V gene lookup returns CDR1 LGHNT and CDR2 FRNRAP. V was trimmed by 0 bases and J by 1 base, leaving 12 bases between them. The CDR3 is 16 amino acids. The CDR3 sequence is CASGLVYKKGNTEAFF. CDR3 in DNA: TGTGCTAGTGGTTTGGTCTACAAGAAGGGGAACACTGAAGCTTTCTTT. Complete variable domain (other parts from reference TRBV12-5 and TRBJ1-1): DARVTQTPRHKVTEMGQEVTMRCQPILGHNTVFWYRQTMMQGLELLAYFRNRAPLDDSGMPKDRFSAEMPDATLATLKIQPSEPRDSAVYFCASGLVYKKGNTEAFFGQGTRLTVV.